This is a list of T cell receptor beta chains from one sample in a study of blood T cell repertoires in COVID-19. Using immunoSEQ multiplex PCR, the repertoire was profiled, and TCRdb retains in-frame clones only, with some absent. The table includes fewer than 40,000 clones, nearly 80% detected once. The sample was peripheral blood. These receptors were taken from a man aged 80 or over with acute or convalescent COVID-19. Both conserved end residues are part of each CDR3. The D gene is left open where the match is weak. Only some rows state a clone size, as once, few, many or a class for expanded clones.

J gene: TRBJ2-3
D gene: NA
clone size: NA
V gene: TRBV14
CDR3 protein: CASSPGFLTDTQYF
CDR3 DNA: TGTGCCAGCAGCCCGGGGTTCTTGACAGATACGCAGTATTTT

J gene: TRBJ1-2
D gene: NA
clone size: NA
V gene: TRBV27
CDR3 protein: CASRKEGTYGYTF
CDR3 DNA: TGTGCCAGCAGAAAGGAGGGGACTTATGGCTACACCTTC

J gene: TRBJ1-5
D gene: NA
clone size: NA
V gene: TRBV2
CDR3 protein: CASTQGGAGQPQHF
CDR3 DNA: TGTGCCAGCACCCAAGGGGGGGCTGGACAGCCCCAGCATTTT

J gene: TRBJ2-7
D gene: TRBD1
clone size: once
V gene: TRBV7-9
CDR3 protein: CASSLRDSTSYEQYF
CDR3 DNA: TGTGCCAGCAGCCTAAGGGACAGTACTTCCTACGAGCAGTACTTC

J gene: TRBJ2-7
D gene: NA
clone size: NA
V gene: TRBV6-2/TRBV6-3
CDR3 protein: CASSLFPGSSYEQYF
CDR3 DNA: TGTGCCAGCAGCCTTTTTCCGGGGAGCTCCTACGAGCAGTACTTC

J gene: TRBJ2-1
D gene: TRBD2
clone size: few
V gene: TRBV15
CDR3 protein: CATSRVRTSGRSSYNEQFF
CDR3 DNA: TGTGCCACCAGCAGAGTAAGGACTAGCGGGAGAAGCTCCTACAATGAGCAGTTCTTC

J gene: TRBJ2-7
D gene: NA
clone size: NA
V gene: TRBV28
CDR3 protein: CASSRQDEQYF
CDR3 DNA: TGTGCCAGCTCCCGACAGGACGAGCAGTACTTC

J gene: TRBJ1-1
D gene: TRBD1
clone size: NA
V gene: TRBV27
CDR3 protein: CASSGDRVWTEAFF
CDR3 DNA: TGTGCCAGCAGTGGAGACAGGGTATGGACTGAAGCTTTCTTT

J gene: TRBJ1-2
D gene: NA
clone size: NA
V gene: TRBV19
CDR3 protein: CASSRPGLNYGYTF
CDR3 DNA: TGTGCCAGTAGTAGACCGGGACTTAACTATGGCTACACCTTC

J gene: TRBJ2-5
D gene: TRBD2
clone size: once
V gene: TRBV10-2
CDR3 protein: CASSFGGARTQYF
CDR3 DNA: TGCGCCAGCAGTTTCGGGGGGGCTCGGACCCAGTACTTC

J gene: TRBJ1-1
D gene: TRBD1
clone size: NA
V gene: TRBV6-5
CDR3 protein: CASSYQGVAEAFF
CDR3 DNA: TGTGCCAGCAGTTACCAGGGGGTCGCTGAAGCTTTCTTT

J gene: TRBJ1-5
D gene: NA
clone size: once
V gene: TRBV12-3/TRBV12-4
CDR3 protein: CASSLAHNQPQHF
CDR3 DNA: TGTGCCAGCAGTTTAGCCCACAATCAGCCCCAGCATTTT

J gene: TRBJ2-7
D gene: TRBD2
clone size: NA
V gene: TRBV7-2
CDR3 protein: CASSPPQGTSGEDEQYF
CDR3 DNA: TGTGCCAGCAGCCCCCCTCAGGGGACTAGCGGGGAGGACGAGCAGTACTTC

J gene: TRBJ2-2
D gene: TRBD2
clone size: NA
V gene: TRBV7-3
CDR3 protein: CASSRTSGGLEELFF
CDR3 DNA: TGTGCCAGCAGCCGAACTAGCGGGGGGCTGGAGGAGCTGTTTTTT

J gene: TRBJ2-5
D gene: TRBD2
clone size: NA
V gene: TRBV9
CDR3 protein: CASSVLASGDTGTQYF
CDR3 DNA: TGTGCCAGCAGCGTACTGGCTAGCGGGGACACGGGGACCCAGTACTTC

J gene: TRBJ1-5
D gene: TRBD1
clone size: NA
V gene: TRBV24-1
CDR3 protein: CATSGQGASQPQHF
CDR3 DNA: TGTGCCACCAGTGGACAGGGGGCAAGTCAGCCCCAGCATTTT